This TCR beta chain was captured in a study of T cell responses to AZD1222 COVID-19 vaccine. General study findings and limits: In a largely white British group with more females than males, clonal diversity was possibly underestimated. There were repertoire samples only from the period after the peak T cell response.

Germline V gene lookup returns CDR1 MNHEY and CDR2 SVGAGI. V gave up 2 bases and J gave up 0 bases, with 10 bases separating them. The CDR3 sequence is 16 residues long. Samples with a second dose at about 4 or about 12 weeks were pooled together. Only in-frame clones appear in the TCRdb table, and some are missing; sequencing was by immunoSEQ multiplex PCR. The sample yields under 150,000 clones, about 89% seen once. On this clone: Its antigen is unknown.

This TCR was recovered from an adult who received the AZD1222 COVID-19 vaccine. The sequencing used peripheral blood, collected 28 days after the second AZD1222 dose. The rearrangement links TRBV6-5 to TRBJ2-2, with D perhaps matching TRBD1 (6 bases). CDR3 in amino acids: CASSYRTATNTGELFF. Here the CDR3 DNA reads TGTGCCAGCAGTTACAGGACAGCCACGAACACCGGGGAGCTGTTTTTT.